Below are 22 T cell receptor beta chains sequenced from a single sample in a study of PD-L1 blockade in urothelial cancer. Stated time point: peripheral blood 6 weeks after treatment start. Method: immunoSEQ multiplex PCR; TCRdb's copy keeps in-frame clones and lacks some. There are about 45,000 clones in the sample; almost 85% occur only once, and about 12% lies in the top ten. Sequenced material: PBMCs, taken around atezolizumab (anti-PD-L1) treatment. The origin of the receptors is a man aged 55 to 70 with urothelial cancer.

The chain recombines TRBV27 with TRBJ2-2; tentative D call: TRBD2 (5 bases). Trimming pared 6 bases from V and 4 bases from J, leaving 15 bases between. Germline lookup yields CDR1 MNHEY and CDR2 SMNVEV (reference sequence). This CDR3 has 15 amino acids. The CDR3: CASRELVDSTGELFF. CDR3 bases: TGTGCCAGCAGGGAACTAGTCGACTCCACCGGGGAGCTGTTTTTT.

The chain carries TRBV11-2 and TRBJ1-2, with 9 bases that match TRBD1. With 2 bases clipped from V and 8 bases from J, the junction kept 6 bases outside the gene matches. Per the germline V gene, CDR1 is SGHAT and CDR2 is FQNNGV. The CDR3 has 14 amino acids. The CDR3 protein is CASSLRDRVTGYTF. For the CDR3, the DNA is TGTGCCAGCAGCTTACGGGACAGGGTAACCGGCTACACCTTC.

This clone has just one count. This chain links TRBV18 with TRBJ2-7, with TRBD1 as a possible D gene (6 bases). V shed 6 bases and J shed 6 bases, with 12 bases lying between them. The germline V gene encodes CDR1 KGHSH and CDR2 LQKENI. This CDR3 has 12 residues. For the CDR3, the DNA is TGTGCCAGCTCGTTACAGGGATCCGAGCAGTACTTC. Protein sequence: CASSLQGSEQYF.

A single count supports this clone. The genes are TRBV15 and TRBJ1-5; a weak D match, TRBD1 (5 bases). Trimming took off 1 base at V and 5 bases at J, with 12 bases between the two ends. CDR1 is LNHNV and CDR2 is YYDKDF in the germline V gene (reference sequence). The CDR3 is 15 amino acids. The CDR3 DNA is TGTGCCACCAGCAGAGGTCGCAGGGTGGATCAGCCCCAGCATTTT. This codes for CATSRGRRVDQPQHF.

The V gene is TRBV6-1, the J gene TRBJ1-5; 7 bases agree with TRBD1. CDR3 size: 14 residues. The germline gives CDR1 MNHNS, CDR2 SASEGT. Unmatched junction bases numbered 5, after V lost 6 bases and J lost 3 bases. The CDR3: CASRTGQHNQPQHF. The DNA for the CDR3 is TGTGCCAGCAGAACGGGACAGCACAATCAGCCCCAGCATTTT.

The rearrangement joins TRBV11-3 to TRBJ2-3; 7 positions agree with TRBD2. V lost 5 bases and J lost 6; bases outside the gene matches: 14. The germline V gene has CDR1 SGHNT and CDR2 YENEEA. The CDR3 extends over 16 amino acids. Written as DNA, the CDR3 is TGTGCCAGCAGCCCGAGGGCTAGCGGCGTATTGGATACGCAGTATTTT. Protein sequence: CASSPRASGVLDTQYF.

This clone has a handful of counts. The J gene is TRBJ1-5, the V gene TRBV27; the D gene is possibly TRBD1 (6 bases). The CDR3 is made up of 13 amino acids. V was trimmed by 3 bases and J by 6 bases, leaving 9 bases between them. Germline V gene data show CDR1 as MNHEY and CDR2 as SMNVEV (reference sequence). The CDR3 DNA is TGTGCCAGCAGTTTCGGCAGGGGTCAGCCCCAGCATTTT. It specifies CASSFGRGQPQHF.

The CDR3 bases are TGTGCCAGCAGTTTGGTAGCGGGAGGAGGAGAGACCCAGTACTTC. This sequence encodes CASSLVAGGGETQYF. The chain couples TRBV27 to TRBJ2-5; TRBD2 matches 10 bases. V was clipped by 3 bases and J by 4 bases; unmatched bases: 5. Germline V lookup: CDR1 MNHEY, CDR2 SMNVEV (reference sequence). CDR3 length: 15 amino acids.

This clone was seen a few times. The CDR3 protein is CAWSPERKQGGYEQYF. CDR3 nucleotide sequence: TGTGCCTGGAGTCCCGAAAGGAAACAGGGTGGCTACGAGCAGTACTTC. J is TRBJ2-7 and V is TRBV30; maybe TRBD1 (6 bases). Germline V gene sequence: CDR1 GTSNPN, CDR2 SVGIG (reference sequence). The CDR3 consists of 16 residues. V dropped 2 bases and J dropped 3 bases, with 20 bases sitting between them. The variable domain in full, with the rest retrieved from reference TRBV30 and TRBJ2-7, is SQTIHQWPATLVQPVGSPLSLECTVEGTSNPNLYWYRQAAGRGLQLLFYSVGIGQISSEVPQNLSASRPQDRQFILSSKKLLLSDSGFYLCAWSPERKQGGYEQYFGPGTRLTVT.

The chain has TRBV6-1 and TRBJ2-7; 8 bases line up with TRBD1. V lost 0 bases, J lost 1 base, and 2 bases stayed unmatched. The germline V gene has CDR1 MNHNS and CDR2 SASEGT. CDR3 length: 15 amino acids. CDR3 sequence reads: CASSEAGTGSYEQYF. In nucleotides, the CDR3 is TGTGCCAGCAGTGAAGCCGGGACAGGATCCTACGAGCAGTACTTC.

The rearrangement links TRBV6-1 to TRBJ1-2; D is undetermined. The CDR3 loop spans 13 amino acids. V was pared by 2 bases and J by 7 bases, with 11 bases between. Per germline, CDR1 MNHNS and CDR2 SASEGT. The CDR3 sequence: CASSELGSGGYTF. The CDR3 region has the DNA TGTGCCAGCAGTGAATTGGGGAGTGGTGGCTACACCTTC.

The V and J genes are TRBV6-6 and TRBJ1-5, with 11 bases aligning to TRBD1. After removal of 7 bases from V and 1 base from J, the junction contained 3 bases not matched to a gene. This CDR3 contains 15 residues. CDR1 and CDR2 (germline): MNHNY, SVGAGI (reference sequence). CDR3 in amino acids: CASIGTGGSNQPQHF. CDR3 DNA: TGTGCCAGCATTGGGACAGGGGGAAGCAATCAGCCCCAGCATTTT.

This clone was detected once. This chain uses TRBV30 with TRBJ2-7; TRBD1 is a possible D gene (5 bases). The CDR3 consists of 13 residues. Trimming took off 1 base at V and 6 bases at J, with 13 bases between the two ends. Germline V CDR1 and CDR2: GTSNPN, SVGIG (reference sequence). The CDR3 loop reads CAWSAEQATEQYF. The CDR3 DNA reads TGTGCCTGGAGTGCAGAACAGGCCACCGAGCAGTACTTC.

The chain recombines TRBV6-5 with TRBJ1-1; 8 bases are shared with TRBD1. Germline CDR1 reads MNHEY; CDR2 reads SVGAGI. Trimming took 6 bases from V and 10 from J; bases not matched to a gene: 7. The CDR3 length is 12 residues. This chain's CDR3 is CASRTQGVGAFF. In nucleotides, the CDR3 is TGTGCCAGCAGGACACAGGGGGTCGGAGCTTTCTTT.

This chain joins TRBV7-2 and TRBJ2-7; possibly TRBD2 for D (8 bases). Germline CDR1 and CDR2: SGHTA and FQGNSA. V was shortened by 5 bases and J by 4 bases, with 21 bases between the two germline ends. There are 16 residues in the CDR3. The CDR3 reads CASSPRGRGVGYEQYF. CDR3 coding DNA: TGTGCCAGCAGCCCAAGGGGGCGGGGGGTAGGGTACGAGCAGTACTTC.

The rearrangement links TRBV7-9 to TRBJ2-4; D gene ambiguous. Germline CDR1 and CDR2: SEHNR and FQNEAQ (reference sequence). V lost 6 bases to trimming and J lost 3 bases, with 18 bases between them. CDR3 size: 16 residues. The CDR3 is CASSPLPGAGKNIQYF. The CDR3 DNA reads TGTGCCAGCAGTCCGCTCCCGGGTGCTGGCAAAAACATTCAGTACTTC.

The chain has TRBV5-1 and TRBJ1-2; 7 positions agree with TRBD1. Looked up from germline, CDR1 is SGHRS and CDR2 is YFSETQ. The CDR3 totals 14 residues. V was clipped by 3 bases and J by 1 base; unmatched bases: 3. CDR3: CASSSRQGNYGYTF. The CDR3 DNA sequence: TGCGCCAGCAGCTCACGACAGGGTAACTATGGCTACACCTTC.

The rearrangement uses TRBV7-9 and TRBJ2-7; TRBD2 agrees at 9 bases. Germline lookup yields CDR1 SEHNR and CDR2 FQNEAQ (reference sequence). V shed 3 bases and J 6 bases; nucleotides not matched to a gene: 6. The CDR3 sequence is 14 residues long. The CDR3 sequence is CASSFSGRQGEQYF. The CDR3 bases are TGTGCCAGCAGCTTTAGCGGGAGACAGGGCGAGCAGTACTTC.

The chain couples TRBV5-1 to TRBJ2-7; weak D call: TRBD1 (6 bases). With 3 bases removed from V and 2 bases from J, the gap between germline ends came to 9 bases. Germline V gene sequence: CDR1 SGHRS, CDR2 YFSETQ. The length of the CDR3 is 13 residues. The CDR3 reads CASSSGAAYEQYF. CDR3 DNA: TGCGCCAGCAGCTCAGGGGCGGCCTACGAGCAGTACTTC.

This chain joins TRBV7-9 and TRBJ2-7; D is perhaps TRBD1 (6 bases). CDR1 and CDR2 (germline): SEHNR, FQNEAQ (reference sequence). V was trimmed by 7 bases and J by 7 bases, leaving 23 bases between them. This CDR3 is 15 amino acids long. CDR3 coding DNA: TGTGCCAGCAAGCGAGCCTCCGACAGGCACGAAGAGCAGTACTTC. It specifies CASKRASDRHEEQYF.

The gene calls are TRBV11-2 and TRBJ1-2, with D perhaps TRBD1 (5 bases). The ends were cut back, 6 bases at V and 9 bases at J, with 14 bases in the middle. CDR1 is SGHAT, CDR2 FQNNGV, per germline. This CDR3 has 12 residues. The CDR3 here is CASSQGTGSYTF. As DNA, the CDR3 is TGTGCCAGCAGTCAGGGAACGGGCAGCTACACCTTC.

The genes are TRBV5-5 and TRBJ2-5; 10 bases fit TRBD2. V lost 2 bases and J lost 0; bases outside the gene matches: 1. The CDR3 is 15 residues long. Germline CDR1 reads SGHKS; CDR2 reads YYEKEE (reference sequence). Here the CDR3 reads CASSLSGGDQETQYF. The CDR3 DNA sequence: TGTGCCAGCAGCTTAAGCGGGGGGGACCAAGAGACCCAGTACTTC.